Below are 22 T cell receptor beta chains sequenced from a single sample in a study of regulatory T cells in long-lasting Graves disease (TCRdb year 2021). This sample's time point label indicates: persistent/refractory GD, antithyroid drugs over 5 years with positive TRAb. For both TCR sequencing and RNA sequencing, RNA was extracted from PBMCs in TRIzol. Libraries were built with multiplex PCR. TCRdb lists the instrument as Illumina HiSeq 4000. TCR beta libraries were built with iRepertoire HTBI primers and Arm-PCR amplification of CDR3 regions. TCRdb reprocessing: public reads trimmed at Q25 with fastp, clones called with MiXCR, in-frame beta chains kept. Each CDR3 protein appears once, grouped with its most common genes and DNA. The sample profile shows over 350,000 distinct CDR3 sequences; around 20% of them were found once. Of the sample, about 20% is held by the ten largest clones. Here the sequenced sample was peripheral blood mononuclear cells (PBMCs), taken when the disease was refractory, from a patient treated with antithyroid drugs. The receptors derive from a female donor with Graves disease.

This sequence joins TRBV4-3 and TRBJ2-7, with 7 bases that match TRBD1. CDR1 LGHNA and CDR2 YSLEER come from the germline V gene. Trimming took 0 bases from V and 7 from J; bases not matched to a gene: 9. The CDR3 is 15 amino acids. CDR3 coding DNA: TGCGCCAGCAGCCAAGAGAATGGACAGGCGACTGAGCAGTACTTC. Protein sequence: CASSQENGQATEQYF.

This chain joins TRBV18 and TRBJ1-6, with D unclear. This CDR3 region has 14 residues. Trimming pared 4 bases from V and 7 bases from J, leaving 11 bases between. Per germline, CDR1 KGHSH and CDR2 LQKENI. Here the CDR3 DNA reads TGTGCCAGCTCACAGGTGACGGCCAATTCACCCCTCCACTTT. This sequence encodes CASSQVTANSPLHF.

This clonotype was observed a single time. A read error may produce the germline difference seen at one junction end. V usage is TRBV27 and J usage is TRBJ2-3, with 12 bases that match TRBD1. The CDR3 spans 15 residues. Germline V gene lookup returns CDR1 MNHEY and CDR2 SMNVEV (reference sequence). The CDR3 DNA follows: TGTGCCGGCAGTTTAGGGGGACAGGGGGCAGATACGCTGTATTTT. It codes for CAGSLGGQGADTLYF.

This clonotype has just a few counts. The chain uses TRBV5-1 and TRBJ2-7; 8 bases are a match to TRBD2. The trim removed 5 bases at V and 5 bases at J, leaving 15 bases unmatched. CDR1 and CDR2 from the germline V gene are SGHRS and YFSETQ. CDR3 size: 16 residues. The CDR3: CASRRTPGLGENEQYF. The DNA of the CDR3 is TGCGCCAGCAGAAGGACCCCGGGACTAGGGGAAAACGAGCAGTACTTC.

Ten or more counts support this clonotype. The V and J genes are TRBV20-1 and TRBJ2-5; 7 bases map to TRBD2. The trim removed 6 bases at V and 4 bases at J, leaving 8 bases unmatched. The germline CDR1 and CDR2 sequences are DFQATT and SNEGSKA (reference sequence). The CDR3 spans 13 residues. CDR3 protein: CSATAGWRETQYF. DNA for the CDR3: TGCAGTGCCACAGCGGGGTGGCGAGAGACCCAGTACTTC.

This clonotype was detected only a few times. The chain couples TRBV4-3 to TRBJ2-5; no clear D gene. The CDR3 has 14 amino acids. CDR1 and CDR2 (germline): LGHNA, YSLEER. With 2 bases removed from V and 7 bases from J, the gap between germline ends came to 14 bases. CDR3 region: CASSQSHRDGTQYF. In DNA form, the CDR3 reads TGCGCCAGCAGCCAATCTCACAGAGATGGGACCCAGTACTTC.

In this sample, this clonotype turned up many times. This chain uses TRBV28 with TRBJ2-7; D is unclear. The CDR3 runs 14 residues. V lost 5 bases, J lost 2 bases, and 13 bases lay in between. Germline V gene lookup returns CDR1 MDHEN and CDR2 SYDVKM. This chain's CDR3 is CASSLRPSPYEQYF. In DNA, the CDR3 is TGTGCCAGCAGTCTTCGACCGAGCCCCTACGAGCAGTACTTC.

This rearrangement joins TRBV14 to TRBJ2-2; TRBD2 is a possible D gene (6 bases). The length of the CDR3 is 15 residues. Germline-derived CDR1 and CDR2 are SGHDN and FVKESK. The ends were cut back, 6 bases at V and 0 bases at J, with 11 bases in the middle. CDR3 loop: CASSQRTTNTGELFF. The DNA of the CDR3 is TGTGCCAGCAGTCAGAGGACTACGAACACCGGGGAGCTGTTTTTT. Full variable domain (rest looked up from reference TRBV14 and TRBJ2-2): EAGVTQFPSHSVIEKGQTVTLRCDPISGHDNLYWYRRVMGKEIKFLLHFVKESKQDESGMPNNRFLAERTGGTYSTLKVQPAELEDSGVYFCASSQRTTNTGELFFGEGSRLTVL.

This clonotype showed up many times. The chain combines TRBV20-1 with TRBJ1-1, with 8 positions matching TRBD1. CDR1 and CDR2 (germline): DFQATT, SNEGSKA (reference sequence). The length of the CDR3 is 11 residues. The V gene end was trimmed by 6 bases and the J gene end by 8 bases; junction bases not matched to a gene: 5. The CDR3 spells CSAPRTGEAFF. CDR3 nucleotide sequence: TGCAGTGCCCCAAGGACAGGGGAAGCTTTCTTT.

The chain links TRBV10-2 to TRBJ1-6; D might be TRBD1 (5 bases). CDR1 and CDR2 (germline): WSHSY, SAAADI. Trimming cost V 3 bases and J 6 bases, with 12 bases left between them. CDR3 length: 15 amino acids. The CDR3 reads CASSEPGPSNSPLHF. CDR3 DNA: TGCGCCAGCAGTGAACCGGGGCCTTCTAATTCACCCCTCCACTTT.

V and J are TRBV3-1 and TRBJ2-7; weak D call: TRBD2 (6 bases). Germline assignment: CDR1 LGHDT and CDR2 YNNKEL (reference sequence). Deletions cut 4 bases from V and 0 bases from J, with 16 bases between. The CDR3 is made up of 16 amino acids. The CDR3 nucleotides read TGTGCCAGCAGCCCTTTGAGAGCGGGCTACTCCTACGAGCAGTACTTC. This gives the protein CASSPLRAGYSYEQYF.

The CDR3 nucleotides read TGTGCCAGCAGCCCAGATGGGGCTGTGGGGTACAATCAGCCCCAGCATTTT. Amino acid sequence: CASSPDGAVGYNQPQHF. The chain has TRBV7-8 and TRBJ1-5; possibly TRBD1 for D (5 bases). The germline CDR1 and CDR2 sequences are SGHVS and FQNEAQ. There are 17 residues in the CDR3. Trimming pared 5 bases from V and 3 bases from J, leaving 20 bases between.

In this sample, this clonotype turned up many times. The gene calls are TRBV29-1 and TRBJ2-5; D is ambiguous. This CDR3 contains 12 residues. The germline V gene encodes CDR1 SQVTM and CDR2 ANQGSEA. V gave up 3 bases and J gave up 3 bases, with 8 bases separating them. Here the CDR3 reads CSVEYEKETQYF. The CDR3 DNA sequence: TGCAGCGTTGAGTACGAGAAAGAGACCCAGTACTTC.

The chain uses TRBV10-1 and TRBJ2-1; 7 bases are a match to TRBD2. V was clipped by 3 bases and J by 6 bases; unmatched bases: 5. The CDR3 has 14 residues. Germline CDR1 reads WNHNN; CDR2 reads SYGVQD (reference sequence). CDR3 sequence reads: CASSDEREGNEQFF. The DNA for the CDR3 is TGCGCCAGCAGTGACGAGCGGGAAGGCAATGAGCAGTTCTTC.

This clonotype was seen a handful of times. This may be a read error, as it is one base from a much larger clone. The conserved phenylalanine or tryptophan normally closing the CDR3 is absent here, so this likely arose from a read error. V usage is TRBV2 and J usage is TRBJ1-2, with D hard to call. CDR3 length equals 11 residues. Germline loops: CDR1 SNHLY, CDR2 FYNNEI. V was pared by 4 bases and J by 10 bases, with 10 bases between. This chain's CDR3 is CASSVGGAYTL. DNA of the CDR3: TGTGCCAGCAGTGTAGGCGGAGCCTACACCCTC.

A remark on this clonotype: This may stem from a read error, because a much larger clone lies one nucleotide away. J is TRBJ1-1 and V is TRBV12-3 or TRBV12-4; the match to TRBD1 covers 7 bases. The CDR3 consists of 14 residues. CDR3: CASSEGGPNTKAFF. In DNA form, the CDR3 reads TGTGCCAGCAGCGAAGGGGGCCCGAACACTAAAGCTTTCTTT.

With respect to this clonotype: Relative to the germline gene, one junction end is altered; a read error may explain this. The CDR3 region has the DNA TGTGGCAGCAGTTTATATTTCGCAGGGGTGACTGGAAACACCATATATTTT. Translated: CGSSLYFAGVTGNTIYF. The rearrangement joins TRBV28 to TRBJ1-3; possible D gene TRBD1, 6 bases. Germline lookup yields CDR1 MDHEN and CDR2 SYDVKM. This CDR3 has 17 residues.

CDR3 nucleotide sequence: TGTGCCAGCTCACGGTCAGGGACAGGCGGCAGGGGCAATCAGCCCCAGCATTTT. This sequence encodes CASSRSGTGGRGNQPQHF. V usage is TRBV18 and J usage is TRBJ1-5; 8 bases match TRBD1. V lost 4 bases and J lost 2; bases outside the gene matches: 13. Germline CDR1 and CDR2: KGHSH and LQKENI. The length of the CDR3 is 18 residues.

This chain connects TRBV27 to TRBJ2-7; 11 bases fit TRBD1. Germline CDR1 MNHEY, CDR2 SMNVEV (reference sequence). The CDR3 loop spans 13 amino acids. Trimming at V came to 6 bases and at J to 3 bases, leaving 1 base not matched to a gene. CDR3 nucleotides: TGTGCCAGCAGGGGACAGGGGGGCTACGAGCAGTACTTC. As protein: CASRGQGGYEQYF.

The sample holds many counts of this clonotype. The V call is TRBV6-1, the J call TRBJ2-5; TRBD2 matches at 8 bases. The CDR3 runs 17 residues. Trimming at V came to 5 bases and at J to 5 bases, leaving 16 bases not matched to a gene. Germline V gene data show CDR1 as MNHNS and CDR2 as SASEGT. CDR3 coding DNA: TGTGCCAGCAGTCCCCAGACGTTGGCGGGAGGAGGGGAGACCCAGTACTTC. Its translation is CASSPQTLAGGGETQYF.

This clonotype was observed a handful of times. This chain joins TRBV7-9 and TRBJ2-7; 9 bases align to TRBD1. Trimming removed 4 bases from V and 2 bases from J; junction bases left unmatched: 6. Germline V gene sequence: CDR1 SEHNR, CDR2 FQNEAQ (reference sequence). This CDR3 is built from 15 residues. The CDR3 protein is CASSSGQGLAYEQYF. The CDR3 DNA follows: TGTGCCAGCAGCTCGGGACAGGGTTTAGCCTACGAGCAGTACTTC.

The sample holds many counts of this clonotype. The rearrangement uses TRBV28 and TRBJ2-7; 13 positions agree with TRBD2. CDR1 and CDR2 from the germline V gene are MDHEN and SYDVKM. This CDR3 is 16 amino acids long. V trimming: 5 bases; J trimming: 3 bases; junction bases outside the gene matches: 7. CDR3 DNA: TGTGCCAGCAGTCAAACAGGACTAGCGGGAGACTACGAGCAGTACTTC. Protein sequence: CASSQTGLAGDYEQYF.